The rows below give T cell receptor beta chains drawn from one sample of a study of T-cell memory formation after mild COVID-19. TCRdb passed the 5' RACE reads through MiXCR, listing each CDR3 protein once. The sample has just over 150,000 distinct CDR3 sequences, about a third seen once. The material sequenced was PBMCs or a T cell subset sorted from them (not recorded which). These receptors were taken from an adult woman who had mild COVID-19 (a few samples of this study predate the infection). Cell type and time point are not known. Both conserved end residues are part of each CDR3. A D gene is named only where the DNA matches it firmly. Some rows have no size entry. The others give once, few or many, or a class for an expanded clone.

abundance	v_gene	d_gene	j_gene	CDR3aa	CDR3nt
-	TRBV2	TRBD1	TRBJ2-7	CASSDRTGYREQYF	TGTGCCAGCAGTGATCGGACAGGATACCGCGAGCAGTACTTC
-	TRBV7-3	TRBD2	TRBJ2-7	CASSLQGGGAYEQYF	TGTGCCAGCAGCCTACAAGGCGGGGGGGCTTACGAGCAGTACTTC
-	TRBV5-5	-	TRBJ2-7	CASSLTDSTEQYF	TGTGCCAGCAGCTTGACGGACTCTACGGAGCAGTACTTC
-	TRBV13	-	TRBJ1-2	CASSLGAHYGYTF	TGTGCCAGCAGCTTGGGAGCACACTATGGCTACACCTTC
few	TRBV29-1	TRBD1	TRBJ2-1	CSAGQGRYNEQFF	TGCAGCGCCGGACAGGGGAGGTACAATGAGCAGTTCTTC
-	TRBV4-1	-	TRBJ1-1	CASSQDRGDTEAFF	TGCGCCAGCAGCCAAGATCGCGGGGACACTGAAGCTTTCTTT
-	TRBV20-1	-	TRBJ2-7	CSASRGYEQYF	TGCAGTGCTAGCCGTGGGTACGAGCAGTACTTC
-	TRBV12-3/TRBV12-4	-	TRBJ2-7	CASSLGALEQYF	TGTGCCAGCAGTTTGGGGGCCCTCGAGCAGTACTTC
medium-sized	TRBV25-1	-	TRBJ2-7	CASSESRRYGDEQYF	TGTGCCAGCAGTGAGTCCCGCAGGTACGGGGACGAGCAGTACTTC
-	TRBV6-2/TRBV6-3	-	TRBJ2-7	CASSSGFYEQYF	TGTGCCAGCAGCTCAGGGTTTTACGAGCAGTACTTC
-	TRBV27	-	TRBJ2-7	CASSLSKPTLSSYEQYF	TGTGCCAGCAGTTTATCGAAGCCGACTCTGAGCTCCTACGAGCAGTACTTC
few	TRBV7-6	TRBD2	TRBJ2-1	CASSDRPSGDYNEQFF	TGTGCCAGCAGCGACCGGCCTAGCGGGGATTACAATGAGCAGTTCTTC
once	TRBV3-1	TRBD1	TRBJ1-5	CASSLSGQGAPQHF	TGTGCCAGCAGCCTTTCGGGACAGGGGGCCCCTCAGCATTTT
once	TRBV9	-	TRBJ2-5	CASSVGPRGGEETQYF	TGTGCCAGCAGCGTAGGGCCACGCGGGGGCGAGGAGACCCAGTACTTC
-	TRBV4-2	-	TRBJ1-5	CASSQGGRGGGNQPQHF	TGTGCCAGCAGCCAGGGTGGACGGGGCGGCGGCAATCAGCCCCAGCATTTT
many	TRBV12-3/TRBV12-4	TRBD1	TRBJ2-2	CASTGQVTGELFF	TGTGCCAGCACCGGACAGGTCACCGGGGAGCTGTTTTTT
few	TRBV7-2	TRBD1	TRBJ1-4	CASSSDRGNEKLFF	TGTGCCAGCAGCTCGGACAGGGGTAATGAAAAACTGTTTTTT
-	TRBV9	-	TRBJ1-2	CASSAHRVANYGYTF	TGTGCCAGCAGCGCGCACAGGGTAGCTAACTATGGCTACACCTTC
-	TRBV18	-	TRBJ2-7	CASSPPQPSDEQYF	TGTGCCAGCTCACCCCCGCAGCCCTCCGACGAGCAGTACTTC
many	TRBV20-1	-	TRBJ2-7	CSARDSRAEQYF	TGCAGTGCTAGAGACTCTAGGGCCGAGCAGTACTTC
-	TRBV11-2	-	TRBJ1-2	CASSQGGTPANYGYTF	TGTGCCAGCAGCCAGGGAGGGACTCCAGCTAACTATGGCTACACCTTC
-	TRBV7-9	-	TRBJ2-4	CASSITDAEAKNIQYF	TGTGCCAGCAGCATTACGGACGCCGAGGCCAAAAACATTCAGTACTTC
few	TRBV6-5	-	TRBJ2-6	CASSPEISGANVLTF	TGTGCCAGCAGTCCAGAGATCTCTGGGGCCAACGTCCTGACTTTC
-	TRBV12-3/TRBV12-4	-	TRBJ2-4	CASSLGGDAYF	TGTGCCAGCAGTTTAGGGGGGGACGCGTACTTC
-	TRBV6-5	-	TRBJ1-5	CASSPIGQPQHF	TGTGCCAGCAGTCCGATTGGCCAGCCCCAGCATTTT
-	TRBV7-2	-	TRBJ2-2	CASSLAPLSSGELFF	TGTGCCAGCAGCTTAGCCCCACTTAGCTCCGGGGAGCTGTTTTTT
few	TRBV7-2	TRBD2	TRBJ2-3	CASSPTSGYTDTQYF	TGTGCCAGCAGCCCGACTAGCGGGTACACAGATACGCAGTATTTT
-	TRBV29-1	-	TRBJ1-1	CSVTRRNTEAFF	TGCAGCGTTACTAGGAGGAACACTGAAGCTTTCTTT
few	TRBV7-6	TRBD2	TRBJ2-3	CASSRGGPSTDTQYF	TGTGCCAGCAGCCGGGGGGGTCCTTCCACAGATACGCAGTATTTT
once	TRBV4-1	-	TRBJ1-6	CASSQDDLYSNNSPLHF	TGCGCCAGCAGCCAAGATGATCTATACAGCAATAATTCACCCCTCCACTTT
few	TRBV19	TRBD1	TRBJ2-2	CASSILDRVTGELFF	TGTGCCAGTAGTATATTGGACAGGGTGACCGGGGAGCTGTTTTTT
-	TRBV4-2	-	TRBJ2-7	CASSQSLDSSYEQYF	TGTGCCAGCAGCCAAAGCTTGGACAGCTCCTACGAGCAGTACTTC
few	TRBV5-1	-	TRBJ2-1	CASSPAGATIYNEQFF	TGCGCCAGCAGCCCGGCGGGGGCCACGATTTACAATGAGCAGTTCTTC
many	TRBV4-2	-	TRBJ2-3	CASSTKTGEADTQYF	TGTGCCAGCAGCACGAAGACGGGGGAGGCAGATACGCAGTATTTT
-	TRBV5-1	-	TRBJ1-1	CASSLAGGMDTEAFF	TGCGCCAGCAGCTTGGCCGGAGGGATGGACACTGAAGCTTTCTTT
few	TRBV6-2/TRBV6-3	TRBD2	TRBJ2-3	CASSTFPGGTFKSSTDTQYF	TGTGCCAGCAGTACCTTTCCGGGAGGGACCTTCAAGTCTAGCACAGATACGCAGTATTTT
few	TRBV7-3	-	TRBJ1-2	CASSLNGMGGFRGDGYTF	TGTGCCAGCAGCTTAAATGGGATGGGCGGCTTCCGCGGAGATGGCTACACCTTC
few	TRBV24-1	-	TRBJ1-1	CATRKAGDTEAFF	TGTGCCACCAGGAAGGCTGGGGACACTGAAGCTTTCTTT
-	TRBV27	-	TRBJ2-7	CASSPMQSSYEQYF	TGTGCCAGCAGCCCGATGCAGAGCTCCTACGAGCAGTACTTC
-	TRBV4-1	-	TRBJ2-3	CASSQGWPTTDTQYF	TGCGCCAGCAGCCAAGGCTGGCCGACCACAGATACGCAGTATTTT
-	TRBV5-1	TRBD1	TRBJ2-7	CASSPGTGGNEQYF	TGCGCCAGCAGCCCTGGGACAGGGGGAAACGAGCAGTACTTC
few	TRBV29-1	TRBD2	TRBJ2-3	CSVESLAGISTDTQYF	TGCAGCGTTGAATCCTTAGCGGGAATTAGCACAGATACGCAGTATTTT
-	TRBV29-1	-	TRBJ1-2	CSALGANGYTF	TGCAGCGCCCTGGGGGCGAATGGCTACACCTTC
-	TRBV25-1	-	TRBJ2-2	CASSEDQKPNTGELFF	TGTGCCAGCAGTGAGGATCAGAAACCGAACACCGGGGAGCTGTTTTTT
-	TRBV20-1	TRBD2	TRBJ2-1	CTVRGVRDEQFF	TGCACCGTACGGGGGGTCCGGGATGAGCAGTTCTTC
-	TRBV29-1	-	TRBJ2-7	CSALMTPYEQYF	TGCAGCGCCCTGATGACCCCCTACGAGCAGTACTTC
few	TRBV4-1	TRBD2	TRBJ2-3	CASSRPGLARPDTQYF	TGCGCCAGCAGCCGCCCGGGACTAGCGCGCCCAGATACGCAGTATTTT
few	TRBV6-5	-	TRBJ1-1	CASSYSSRGKNTEAFF	TGTGCCAGCAGTTACTCTAGTCGGGGGAAGAACACTGAAGCTTTCTTT
-	TRBV6-5	TRBD1	TRBJ1-1	CASTPGGSWGQLNTEAFF	TGTGCCAGCACTCCAGGGGGTTCGTGGGGACAACTGAACACTGAAGCTTTCTTT
-	TRBV7-6	TRBD2	TRBJ2-1	CASSLAQTGLAGGSEQFF	TGTGCCAGCAGCTTAGCGCAGACGGGACTAGCGGGGGGAAGTGAGCAGTTCTTC
medium-sized	TRBV20-1	TRBD2	TRBJ2-3	CSARDLRRGEADTQYF	TGCAGTGCTAGAGATCTCAGGCGGGGGGAGGCAGATACGCAGTATTTT
-	TRBV18	-	TRBJ2-3	CASSPVGNTDTQYF	TGTGCCAGCTCACCAGTAGGGAACACAGATACGCAGTATTTT